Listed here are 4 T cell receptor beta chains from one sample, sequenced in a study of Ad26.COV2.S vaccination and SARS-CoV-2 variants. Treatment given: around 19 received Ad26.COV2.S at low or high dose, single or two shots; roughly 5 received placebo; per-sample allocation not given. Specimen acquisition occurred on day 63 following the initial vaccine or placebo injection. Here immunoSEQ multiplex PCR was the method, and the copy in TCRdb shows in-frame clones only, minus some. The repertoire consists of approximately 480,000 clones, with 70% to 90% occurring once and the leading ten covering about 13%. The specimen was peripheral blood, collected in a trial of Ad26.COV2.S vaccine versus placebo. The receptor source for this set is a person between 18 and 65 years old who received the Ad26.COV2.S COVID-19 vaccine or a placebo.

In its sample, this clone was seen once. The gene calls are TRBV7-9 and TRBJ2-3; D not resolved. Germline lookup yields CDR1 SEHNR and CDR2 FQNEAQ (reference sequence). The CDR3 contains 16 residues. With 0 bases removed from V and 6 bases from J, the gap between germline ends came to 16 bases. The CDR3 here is CASSLARPAFPDTQYF. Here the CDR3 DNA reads TGTGCCAGCAGCTTAGCCCGGCCAGCCTTTCCGGATACGCAGTATTTT. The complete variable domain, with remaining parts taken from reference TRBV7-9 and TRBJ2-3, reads DTGVSQNPRHKITKRGQNVTFRCDPISEHNRLYWYRQTLGQGPEFLTYFQNEAQLEKSRLLSDRFSAERPKGSFSTLEIQRTEQGDSAMYLCASSLARPAFPDTQYFGPGTRLTVL.

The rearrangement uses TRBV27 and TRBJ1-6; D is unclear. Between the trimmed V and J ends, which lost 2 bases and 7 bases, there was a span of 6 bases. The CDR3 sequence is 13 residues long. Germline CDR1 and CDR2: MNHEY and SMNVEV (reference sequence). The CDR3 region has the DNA TGTGCCAGCAGTTTAAGGGTCAATTCACCCCTCCACTTT. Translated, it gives CASSLRVNSPLHF.

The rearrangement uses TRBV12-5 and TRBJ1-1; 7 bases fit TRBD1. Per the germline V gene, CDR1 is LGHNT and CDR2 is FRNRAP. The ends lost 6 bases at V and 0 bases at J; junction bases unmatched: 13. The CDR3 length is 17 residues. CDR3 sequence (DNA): TGTGCTAGTGGCCCCTTCCGGGACAGTGTCATGAACACTGAAGCTTTCTTT. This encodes CASGPFRDSVMNTEAFF.

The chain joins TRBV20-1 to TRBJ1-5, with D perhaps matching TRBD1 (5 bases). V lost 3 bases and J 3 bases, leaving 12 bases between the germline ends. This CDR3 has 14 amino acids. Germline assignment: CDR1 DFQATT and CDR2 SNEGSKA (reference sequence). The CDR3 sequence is CSASGRQINQPQHF. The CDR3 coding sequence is TGCAGTGCTAGTGGGAGACAGATCAATCAGCCCCAGCATTTT.